Below are 22 T cell receptor beta chains sequenced from a single sample in a study of regulatory T cells in long-lasting Graves disease. Construction of the TCR beta libraries employed iRepertoire HTBI primers in conjunction with Arm-PCR of CDR3 regions. MiXCR, applied by TCRdb to the multiplex PCR reads, yields one record per CDR3 protein. The sample has around 480,000 distinct CDR3 sequences, more than 15% seen once. Specified time point: newly diagnosed GD, antithyroid drugs for less than 3 months. The TCR library was made from RNA that had been extracted from PBMCs in TRIzol. These records were also assigned to another study, of T cells in Graves' hyperthyroidism and ophthalmopathy.

The material sequenced was peripheral blood mononuclear cells (PBMCs), taken at new diagnosis, from a patient treated with antithyroid drugs. The receptors were sampled from a woman aged 35-65 years with Graves disease.

This clonotype was picked up many times. Mismatch with germline at one junction end may stem from a read error. This rearrangement joins TRBV7-9 to TRBJ2-7; 9 bases align to TRBD1. Germline values: CDR1 SEHNR, CDR2 FQNEAQ (reference sequence). The CDR3 runs to 14 residues. For the CDR3, the DNA is TGCGCCAGCAGCTTGGGCGGGACAGGGAACGAGCAGTACTTC. Its protein is CASSLGGTGNEQYF.

The table lists this clonotype with many counts. This rearrangement joins TRBV11-2 to TRBJ2-5; 10 bases are shared with TRBD2. The CDR3 has 16 amino acids. J was trimmed by 5 bases and V by 5 bases; bases with no gene match: 11. Germline CDR1 and CDR2: SGHAT and FQNNGV. CDR3 residues: CASSPKLAGPAETQYF. The CDR3 nucleotides are TGTGCCAGCAGCCCTAAACTAGCGGGGCCGGCGGAGACCCAGTACTTC.

In its sample, this clonotype was seen a few times. V and J are TRBV19 and TRBJ1-3; D is unresolved. Trimming removed 3 bases from V and 0 bases from J, with 6 bases in between. CDR1 and CDR2 from the germline V gene are LNHDA and SQIVND (reference sequence). This CDR3 contains 14 residues. The CDR3 protein is CASSMTDSGNTIYF. The CDR3 DNA follows: TGTGCCAGTAGTATGACCGACTCTGGAAACACCATATATTTT.

On this clonotype itself: At one end the junction does not follow the germline gene, possibly because of a read error. The CDR3 DNA is TGTGCCAGCAGCCAAGATTGGCAGGGGGCTAGGAGGGAGCAGTACTTC. Its protein is CASSQDWQGARREQYF. This chain joins TRBV4-1 and TRBJ2-7, with 8 bases lining up with TRBD1. Germline V CDR1 and CDR2: MGHRA, YSYEKL. CDR3 length equals 16 residues.

This clonotype was recorded a few times. The chain's CDR3 is CASSSLTGGEETQYF. The CDR3 nucleotides are TGTGCCAGCAGCTCTCTAACGGGGGGGGAAGAGACCCAGTACTTC. The chain links TRBV5-4 to TRBJ2-5; TRBD2 aligns across 8 bases. Germline lookup yields CDR1 SGHNT and CDR2 YYREEE (reference sequence). The CDR3 spans 15 residues. V lost 3 bases and J lost 3; bases outside the gene matches: 7.

This clonotype occurred a few times. This chain connects TRBV12-3 or TRBV12-4 to TRBJ1-1, with no clear D. The CDR3 extends over 12 amino acids. The V gene lost 3 bases and the J gene lost 6 bases, with 8 bases spanning the gap. The CDR3 loop reads CASSFAGAEAFF. DNA of the CDR3: TGTGCCAGCAGTTTCGCCGGCGCTGAAGCTTTCTTT.

This clonotype was detected many times. This chain connects TRBV12-3 or TRBV12-4 to TRBJ1-1; 7 nucleotides line up with TRBD1. This CDR3 is 13 amino acids long. J lost 4 bases, V lost 7 bases, and 6 bases had no gene match. The CDR3 nucleotides read TGTGCCAGCACCAGGGACAGCCCCACTGAAGCTTTCTTT. Translation: CASTRDSPTEAFF.

The V gene is TRBV2, the J gene TRBJ1-6; D not certain. Trimming shortened V by 7 bases and J by 7 bases, and 14 bases separated the two germline ends. The CDR3 consists of 14 residues. Germline loops: CDR1 SNHLY, CDR2 FYNNEI. CDR3 residues: CASTKKEVNSPLHF. For the CDR3, the DNA is TGTGCCAGCACGAAGAAGGAGGTAAATTCACCCCTCCACTTT.

The table lists this clonotype with a few counts. The chain recombines TRBV12-3 or TRBV12-4 with TRBJ1-2; 7 positions match TRBD1. V shed 5 bases, J shed 4 bases, and the junction held 4 bases outside the gene matches. The CDR3 sequence is 13 residues long. The chain's CDR3 is CASSITGVYGYTF. The CDR3 DNA follows: TGTGCCAGCAGTATAACAGGGGTCTATGGCTACACCTTC.

This clonotype occurred many times. The rearrangement uses TRBV6-5 and TRBJ2-7; the D call may be TRBD1 or TRBD2 (5 bases each). With 2 bases removed from V and 3 bases from J, the gap between germline ends came to 14 bases. The germline V gene has CDR1 MNHEY and CDR2 SVGAGI. The CDR3 totals 15 residues. CDR3 protein: CASSYGQGRIYEQYF. The CDR3 coding sequence is TGTGCCAGCAGTTACGGCCAGGGACGGATCTACGAGCAGTACTTC.

The rearrangement joins TRBV18 to TRBJ1-3, with D maybe TRBD1 (6 bases). CDR1 and CDR2 from the germline V gene are KGHSH and LQKENI. The CDR3 extends over 17 amino acids. Deletions cut 3 bases from V and 3 bases from J, with 18 bases between. The CDR3 loop reads CASSPPTGGGDGNTIYF. The CDR3 DNA reads as TGTGCCAGCTCACCGCCCACCGGGGGGGGCGATGGAAACACCATATATTTT.

This clonotype appeared many times. This chain connects TRBV2 to TRBJ1-5; D is possibly TRBD1 (5 bases). CDR3 length equals 13 residues. V shed 10 bases and J shed 3 bases, with 13 bases lying between them. Germline assignment: CDR1 SNHLY and CDR2 FYNNEI. CDR3 nucleotides: TGTGCCATCGGGACGGGCAACAATCAGCCCCAGCATTTT. It translates to CAIGTGNNQPQHF.

The chain is built from TRBV7-9 and TRBJ2-1, with D possibly being TRBD1 or TRBD2 (7 bases each). Germline CDR1 is SEHNR and CDR2 is FQNEAQ (reference sequence). Trimming removed 4 bases from V and 0 bases from J, with 25 bases in between. CDR3 size: 20 residues. The CDR3 coding sequence is TGTGCCAGCAGCTCGCAGGGGGGGCGTAGGGGCCCAAGCTCCTACAATGAGCAGTTCTTC. Protein sequence: CASSSQGGRRGPSSYNEQFF.

This clonotype was recorded at least ten times. The rearrangement links TRBV5-8 to TRBJ2-5, with TRBD2 matching over 14 bases. This CDR3 has 16 residues. The germline V gene encodes CDR1 SGHTS and CDR2 YDEGEE. J lost 5 bases, V lost 2 bases, and 5 bases had no gene match. DNA for the CDR3: TGTGCCAGCAGCTTCGGACTAGCGGGGGGTTCGGAGACCCAGTACTTC. Amino acid sequence: CASSFGLAGGSETQYF.

The rearrangement joins TRBV5-1 to TRBJ1-2; D possibly corresponds to TRBD1 (6 bases). CDR3 length: 13 residues. Germline lookup yields CDR1 SGHRS and CDR2 YFSETQ. Trimming removed 4 bases from V and 3 bases from J, with 10 bases in between. The CDR3 here is CASSGDNDYGYTF. The DNA of the CDR3 is TGCGCCAGCAGCGGGGACAATGACTATGGCTACACCTTC.

The chain is built from TRBV9 and TRBJ2-3; 9 bases fit TRBD1. The V and J ends lost 3 bases and 3 bases, in that order; junction bases with no gene match: 8. The CDR3 sequence is 16 residues long. Germline loops: CDR1 SGDLS, CDR2 YYNGEE. CDR3 in amino acids: CASSAITGGATDTQYF. CDR3 DNA sequence: TGTGCCAGCAGCGCAATCACAGGGGGCGCGACAGATACGCAGTATTTT.

The sample holds many counts of this clonotype. The chain recombines TRBV30 with TRBJ1-2, with D possibly matching TRBD1 (5 bases). The CDR3 has 14 amino acids. Deletions cut 0 bases from V and 6 bases from J, with 14 bases between. Germline V CDR1 and CDR2: GTSNPN, SVGIG (reference sequence). CDR3 residues: CAWSVLGPIHGYTF. The CDR3 region has the DNA TGTGCCTGGAGTGTACTGGGGCCTATCCATGGCTACACCTTC.

J is TRBJ2-5 and V is TRBV19; D unclear. CDR1 and CDR2 from the germline V gene are LNHDA and SQIVND (reference sequence). This CDR3 is 13 amino acids long. V lost 2 bases to trimming and J lost 1 base, with 5 bases between them. The CDR3 sequence: CASSIIPQETQYF. Written as DNA, the CDR3 is TGTGCCAGTAGTATAATTCCCCAAGAGACCCAGTACTTC.

The CDR3 loop is CASSAGTRTEAFF. CDR3 coding DNA: TGTGCCAGCAGCGCCGGGACAAGGACTGAAGCTTTCTTT. This chain links TRBV7-9 with TRBJ1-1; D is perhaps TRBD1 (6 bases). Trimming took off 5 bases at V and 5 bases at J, with 12 bases between the two ends. This CDR3 has 13 residues. Per the germline V gene, CDR1 is SEHNR and CDR2 is FQNEAQ (reference sequence). Full variable domain (missing parts from reference TRBV7-9 and TRBJ1-1): DTGVSQNPRHKITKRGQNVTFRCDPISEHNRLYWYRQTLGQGPEFLTYFQNEAQLEKSRLLSDRFSAERPKGSFSTLEIQRTEQGDSAMYLCASSAGTRTEAFFGQGTRLTVV.

This clonotype has at least ten counts. The CDR3 sequence is CSARREGPGNTEAFF. The CDR3 bases are TGCAGTGCTAGAAGAGAGGGGCCCGGGAACACTGAAGCTTTCTTT. The V call is TRBV20-1, the J call TRBJ1-1; perhaps TRBD1 as D (5 bases). The CDR3 totals 15 residues. Germline loops: CDR1 DFQATT, CDR2 SNEGSKA (reference sequence). Trimming cost V 2 bases and J 1 base, with 14 bases left between them.

This clonotype turned up a few times. J is TRBJ2-3 and V is TRBV20-1; 7 nucleotides align to TRBD2. Germline lookup yields CDR1 DFQATT and CDR2 SNEGSKA (reference sequence). V was pared by 2 bases and J by 0 bases, with 5 bases of the junction left unmatched. The CDR3 totals 15 residues. The CDR3 reads CSARPSSGSTDTQYF. The CDR3 bases are TGCAGTGCTAGACCGTCTAGCGGTAGCACAGATACGCAGTATTTT.

The chain's CDR3 is CASSQENEGLTNEKLFF. DNA of the CDR3: TGTGCCAGCAGCCAAGAAAACGAGGGATTAACTAATGAAAAACTGTTTTTT. The rearrangement links TRBV3-1 to TRBJ1-4; D is unclear. Germline V CDR1 and CDR2: LGHDT, YNNKEL (reference sequence). This CDR3 contains 17 residues. V gave up 0 bases and J gave up 1 base, with 12 bases separating them.